One and the same sample provided the 32 T cell receptor beta chains below, sequenced in a study of cytomegalovirus exposure and HLA in healthy donors. Profiling relied on immunoSEQ multiplex PCR, and the TCRdb table lists in-frame clones only, not all of them. The table lists about 60,000 clones, 90% to 97% of them singletons, with approximately 1% in the top ten. Sequencing was done on a sample of PBMCs. These receptors came from a man younger than 35 in good health and CMV-seronegative.

V usage is TRBV4-2 and J usage is TRBJ1-4; 9 positions agree with TRBD1. The CDR3 totals 15 residues. The germline CDR1 and CDR2 sequences are LGHNA and YNFKEQ. V lost 1 base to trimming and J lost 6 bases; unmatched junction nucleotides: 3. Here the CDR3 DNA reads TGTGCCAGCAGCCAAGGACAGGGGGTAGATGAAAAACTGTTTTTT. It translates to CASSQGQGVDEKLFF.

This sequence joins TRBV11-2 and TRBJ2-1; 12 bases agree with TRBD2. V shed 5 bases, J shed 7 bases, and the junction held 12 bases outside the gene matches. This CDR3 contains 17 residues. Germline V gene lookup returns CDR1 SGHAT and CDR2 FQNNGV. The CDR3 loop reads CASSPYPSSGRENEQFF. CDR3 coding DNA: TGTGCCAGCAGCCCTTACCCCTCTAGCGGGAGGGAGAATGAGCAGTTCTTC.

The rearrangement joins TRBV19 to TRBJ2-1; TRBD2 matches at 8 bases. This CDR3 has 16 amino acids. V gave up 4 bases and J gave up 2 bases; unmatched junction bases: 7. Germline CDR1 and CDR2: LNHDA and SQIVND (reference sequence). The CDR3 spells CASSTERGLTYNEQFF. In DNA form, the CDR3 reads TGTGCCAGTAGTACCGAGCGGGGGCTGACCTACAATGAGCAGTTCTTC.

The J gene is TRBJ2-3, the V gene TRBV6-6; D is unresolved. Trimming shortened V by 2 bases and J by 2 bases, and 11 bases separated the two germline ends. The CDR3 runs 15 residues. Germline V lookup: CDR1 MNHNY, CDR2 SVGAGI (reference sequence). The CDR3 here is CASSYERLNTDTQYF. The CDR3 DNA follows: TGTGCCAGCAGTTACGAAAGACTGAACACAGATACGCAGTATTTT.

The J gene is TRBJ1-2, the V gene TRBV11-2, with TRBD1 matching 8 bases. The CDR3 is 14 amino acids. V shed 3 bases and J 5 bases; nucleotides not matched to a gene: 5. Germline V gives CDR1 SGHAT, CDR2 FQNNGV. CDR3 loop: CASSFGQGGYGYTF. In DNA, the CDR3 is TGTGCCAGCAGCTTTGGACAGGGTGGATATGGCTACACCTTC.

This rearrangement joins TRBV4-1 to TRBJ2-4, with D tentatively TRBD1 (6 bases). From germline, CDR1 is MGHRA and CDR2 YSYEKL. V was trimmed by 3 bases and J by 7 bases, leaving 16 bases between them. This CDR3 is built from 15 residues. CDR3 sequence: CASSQYTGIGNIQYF. CDR3 DNA: TGCGCCAGCAGCCAGTACACAGGGATAGGGAACATTCAGTACTTC.

The V call is TRBV9, the J call TRBJ2-2; 13 nucleotides line up with TRBD2. Trimming removed 3 bases from V and 5 bases from J; junction bases left unmatched: 7. Germline V gene data show CDR1 as SGDLS and CDR2 as YYNGEE. The CDR3 runs to 17 residues. This CDR3 is CASSEGLAGARTGELFF. CDR3 nucleotide sequence: TGTGCCAGCAGCGAAGGACTAGCGGGAGCAAGGACCGGGGAGCTGTTTTTT.

The rearrangement joins TRBV30 to TRBJ1-5, with no clear D. The CDR3 contains 13 residues. In germline, CDR1 is GTSNPN, CDR2 SVGIG (reference sequence). V was pared by 2 bases and J by 2 bases, with 7 bases between. The CDR3 here is CAWSIGGNQPQHF. CDR3 nucleotide sequence: TGTGCCTGGAGTATCGGTGGCAATCAGCCCCAGCATTTT.

The gene calls are TRBV19 and TRBJ1-1, with TRBD1 matching 9 bases. The CDR3 has 15 residues. The trim removed 5 bases at V and 8 bases at J, leaving 12 bases unmatched. Germline V gene data show CDR1 as LNHDA and CDR2 as SQIVND (reference sequence). The CDR3 DNA reads TGTGCCAGTAGTTGGGGGGACAGGGTCGGGGACGAAGCTTTCTTT. Its protein is CASSWGDRVGDEAFF.

J is TRBJ1-1 and V is TRBV6-5; no reliable D call. V lost 4 bases and J lost 4, with 13 bases in between. This CDR3 has 14 amino acids. Germline V lookup: CDR1 MNHEY, CDR2 SVGAGI. DNA for the CDR3: TGTGCCAGCAGTTCGATACGGGAGGGCACTGAAGCTTTCTTT. Translating gives CASSSIREGTEAFF.

The chain joins TRBV25-1 to TRBJ2-5; TRBD1 aligns across 10 bases. With V trimmed by 6 bases and J by 5 bases, 12 bases remained unmatched. CDR1 and CDR2 (germline): MGHDK, SYGVNS. There are 16 residues in the CDR3. This chain's CDR3 is CASSPLRQGAGETQYF. CDR3 bases: TGTGCCAGCAGCCCGCTCAGACAGGGGGCCGGTGAGACCCAGTACTTC.

The chain has TRBV9 and TRBJ2-7; tentatively, D is TRBD1 (5 bases). The CDR3 contains 15 residues. Looked up from germline, CDR1 is SGDLS and CDR2 is YYNGEE. The V gene lost 3 bases and the J gene lost 0 bases, with 13 bases spanning the gap. This CDR3 reads CASSASWGGSYEQYF. In DNA form, the CDR3 reads TGTGCCAGCAGCGCGTCCTGGGGCGGCTCCTACGAGCAGTACTTC. Drawing the rest from reference TRBV9 and TRBJ2-7, the complete variable domain is DSGVTQTPKHLITATGQRVTLRCSPRSGDLSVYWYQQSLDQGLQFLIQYYNGEERAKGNILERFSAQQFPDLHSELNLSSLELGDSALYFCASSASWGGSYEQYFGPGTRLTVT.

The V and J genes are TRBV10-2 and TRBJ2-5, with a tentative D call TRBD2 (5 bases). The CDR3 is made up of 11 amino acids. Trimming left V 10 bases short and J 9 bases short, with 15 bases between. Germline V gives CDR1 WSHSY, CDR2 SAAADI. CDR3 bases: TGCGCCACCAAGGGTCCCGGGGCCCAGTACTTC. It encodes CATKGPGAQYF.

The J gene is TRBJ1-4, the V gene TRBV2, with 7 nucleotides matching TRBD1. V lost 6 bases to trimming and J lost 8 bases; unmatched junction nucleotides: 6. CDR3 length: 13 residues. The V gene's germline CDR1 is SNHLY and CDR2 FYNNEI. CDR3 DNA sequence: TGTGCCAGCAGCATCAGGGGGGAGGAAAAACTGTTTTTT. Encoded protein: CASSIRGEEKLFF.

The genes are TRBV28 and TRBJ2-2; 8 positions agree with TRBD2. The CDR3 consists of 15 residues. V was clipped by 8 bases and J by 5 bases; unmatched bases: 10. The germline V gene encodes CDR1 MDHEN and CDR2 SYDVKM. This CDR3 is CASFVGSGITGELFF. The CDR3 region has the DNA TGTGCCAGCTTCGTAGGTAGCGGGATTACCGGGGAGCTGTTTTTT.

The V call is TRBV7-8, the J call TRBJ2-3; TRBD2 aligns across 10 bases. CDR3 length: 16 residues. V lost 5 bases, J lost 2 bases, and 7 bases stayed unmatched. The germline gives CDR1 SGHVS, CDR2 FQNEAQ. CDR3 sequence: CASSSGTSVYTDTQYF. Written as DNA, the CDR3 is TGTGCCAGCAGCAGCGGGACTAGCGTTTACACAGATACGCAGTATTTT.

This chain uses TRBV5-5 with TRBJ1-4; tentatively, D is TRBD1 (6 bases). V shed 4 bases and J shed 8 bases, with 18 bases lying between them. This CDR3 spans 15 amino acids. Looked up from germline, CDR1 is SGHKS and CDR2 is YYEKEE (reference sequence). The CDR3 protein is CASSLRRGGGEKLFF. The CDR3, as DNA: TGTGCCAGCAGCCTCCGCCGAGGGGGTGGGGAAAAACTGTTTTTT.

The chain couples TRBV6-5 to TRBJ1-2; D is undetermined. The germline V gene encodes CDR1 MNHEY and CDR2 SVGAGI. The CDR3 covers 14 residues. V was cut by 0 bases and J by 4 bases, with 9 bases left in between. CDR3 nucleotide sequence: TGTGCCAGCAGTTACTCGCTTAGAAGCTATGGCTACACCTTC. It is translated as CASSYSLRSYGYTF.

This clone was seen a single time. The chain combines TRBV28 with TRBJ1-5; D is unclear. The V end was cut by 7 bases, the J end by 2 bases, with 12 bases between. The CDR3 spans 14 residues. Germline V CDR1 and CDR2: MDHEN, SYDVKM. CDR3 sequence (DNA): TGTGCCAGCACCCTGACCGGAGGCAATCAGCCCCAGCATTTT. This encodes CASTLTGGNQPQHF.

The chain uses TRBV6-6 and TRBJ1-4, with D possibly TRBD1 on 6 matching bases. V was trimmed by 11 bases and J by 2 bases, leaving 15 bases between them. From germline, CDR1 is MNHNY and CDR2 SVGAGI (reference sequence). The CDR3 is made up of 14 amino acids. Here the CDR3 DNA reads TGTGCCTCCGGGGGGGCAGCTACTAATGAAAAACTGTTTTTT. Translated: CASGGAATNEKLFF.

The chain combines TRBV2 with TRBJ1-4; no clear D. Germline CDR1 SNHLY, CDR2 FYNNEI. The CDR3 extends over 14 amino acids. The V end was cut by 1 base, the J end by 7 bases, with 10 bases between. CDR3 bases: TGTGCCAGCAGTGAAGGGACTACCCCTGAAAAACTGTTTTTT. Protein product: CASSEGTTPEKLFF.

V usage is TRBV5-6 and J usage is TRBJ2-7; TRBD2 matches 9 bases. Germline V gene sequence: CDR1 SGHDT, CDR2 YYEEEE. The CDR3 runs 14 residues. The ends lost 5 bases at V and 5 bases at J; junction bases unmatched: 8. The CDR3 DNA follows: TGTGCCAGCAGAATAGCGGGAGACGACAACGAGCAGTACTTC. Amino acid sequence: CASRIAGDDNEQYF.

The V call is TRBV7-2, the J call TRBJ2-3; the match to TRBD2 covers 11 bases. The V gene's germline CDR1 is SGHTA and CDR2 FQGNSA. Trimming removed 0 bases from V and 10 bases from J; junction bases left unmatched: 6. This CDR3 is built from 15 residues. Written as DNA, the CDR3 is TGTGCCAGCAGCTTAGCGGGACTAGCGGTGGGGTCGCAGTATTTT. It is translated as CASSLAGLAVGSQYF.

The chain combines TRBV15 with TRBJ1-4; D perhaps matches TRBD1 (6 bases). The germline CDR1 and CDR2 sequences are LNHNV and YYDKDF (reference sequence). The CDR3 is 17 amino acids. Trimming took off 1 base at V and 2 bases at J, with 14 bases between the two ends. The CDR3 DNA sequence: TGTGCCACCAGCAGAGGCGATTCAGGGGTGACTAATGAAAAACTGTTTTTT. It translates to CATSRGDSGVTNEKLFF.

The CDR3 protein is CASSSRTGVMGPSKNIQYF. The CDR3 DNA sequence: TGTGCCAGCAGCTCACGGACAGGGGTAATGGGACCCTCCAAAAACATTCAGTACTTC. This chain links TRBV5-8 with TRBJ2-4, with 9 bases identical to TRBD1. Germline V CDR1 and CDR2: SGHTS, YDEGEE. This CDR3 comprises 19 residues. J was trimmed by 2 bases and V by 3 bases; bases with no gene match: 15. The variable domain in full, completed from reference TRBV5-8 and TRBJ2-4, reads EAGVTQSPTHLIKTRGQQATLRCSPISGHTSVYWYQQALGLGLQFLLWYDEGEERNRGNFPPRFSGRQFPNYSSELNVNALELEDSALYLCASSSRTGVMGPSKNIQYFGAGTRLSVL.

This chain uses TRBV2 with TRBJ1-1; a weak D match, TRBD1 (6 bases). The CDR3 is made up of 15 amino acids. CDR1 is SNHLY, CDR2 FYNNEI, per germline. V was cut by 6 bases and J by 4 bases, with 18 bases left in between. CDR3 region: CASRGLWGRGTEAFF. The CDR3 DNA is TGTGCCAGCAGGGGGTTGTGGGGGCGAGGCACTGAAGCTTTCTTT. Together with reference TRBV2 and TRBJ1-1, the CDR3 gives the full variable domain: EPEVTQTPSHQVTQMGQEVILRCVPISNHLYFYWYRQILGQKVEFLVSFYNNEISEKSEIFDDQFSVERPDGSNFTLKIRSTKLEDSAMYFCASRGLWGRGTEAFFGQGTRLTVV.

V gene TRBV28 combines with J gene TRBJ2-2, with TRBD2 identical over 8 bases. This CDR3 is built from 17 residues. Germline V gives CDR1 MDHEN, CDR2 SYDVKM. V shed 5 bases and J 7 bases; nucleotides not matched to a gene: 15. The DNA for the CDR3 is TGTGCCAGCAGTCCTAACAGCGGGAGCTTTAGAGGCGGGGAGCTGTTTTTT. As protein: CASSPNSGSFRGGELFF.

The chain links TRBV27 to TRBJ2-1, with 7 bases aligning to TRBD1. CDR1 and CDR2 from the germline V gene are MNHEY and SMNVEV (reference sequence). This CDR3 has 13 amino acids. J was trimmed by 3 bases and V by 9 bases; bases with no gene match: 5. The CDR3 loop reads CASRQGSYNEQFF. The CDR3 nucleotides read TGTGCCAGTAGACAGGGCAGCTACAATGAGCAGTTCTTC.

This chain connects TRBV5-4 to TRBJ1-1; tentative D call: TRBD1 (6 bases). With 5 bases removed from V and 6 bases from J, the gap between germline ends came to 14 bases. The CDR3 runs to 13 residues. CDR1 SGHNT and CDR2 YYREEE come from the germline V gene (reference sequence). The CDR3 protein is CASSRTDDAEAFF. The CDR3 DNA reads TGTGCCAGCAGTCGGACAGATGATGCTGAAGCTTTCTTT. Filled out from reference TRBV5-4 and TRBJ1-1, the complete variable domain reads ETGVTQSPTHLIKTRGQQVTLRCSSQSGHNTVSWYQQALGQGPQFIFQYYREEENGRGNFPPRFSGLQFPNYSSELNVNALELDDSALYLCASSRTDDAEAFFGQGTRLTVV.

The V call is TRBV2, the J call TRBJ2-7, with D unclear. CDR3 length: 13 residues. V lost 6 bases to trimming and J lost 3 bases, with 12 bases between them. CDR1 and CDR2 (germline): SNHLY, FYNNEI. The CDR3 is CASSAARIYEQYF. Here the CDR3 DNA reads TGTGCCAGCAGCGCGGCGCGGATCTACGAGCAGTACTTC. Filled out from reference TRBV2 and TRBJ2-7, the complete variable domain reads EPEVTQTPSHQVTQMGQEVILRCVPISNHLYFYWYRQILGQKVEFLVSFYNNEISEKSEIFDDQFSVERPDGSNFTLKIRSTKLEDSAMYFCASSAARIYEQYFGPGTRLTVT.

The V call is TRBV6-5, the J call TRBJ2-4; D is undetermined. The V end was cut by 5 bases, the J end by 0 bases, with 5 bases between. The CDR3 loop spans 13 amino acids. Germline-derived CDR1 and CDR2 are MNHEY and SVGAGI. CDR3 in DNA: TGTGCCAGCAGTGAACTAGCCAAAAACATTCAGTACTTC. It codes for CASSELAKNIQYF.

The chain has TRBV4-2 and TRBJ2-1; maybe TRBD2 (6 bases). This CDR3 comprises 15 residues. V was clipped by 0 bases and J by 2 bases, with 8 bases between them. Per the germline V gene, CDR1 is LGHNA and CDR2 is YNFKEQ. The CDR3: CASSQERDPYNEQFF. As DNA, the CDR3 is TGTGCCAGCAGCCAAGAGCGGGACCCCTACAATGAGCAGTTCTTC.